The 18 T cell receptor beta chains below all came from one sample that was sequenced in a study of healthy donors' naive CD4 and CD8 T cells. Each TCR library used roughly 510 ng of total RNA and a linear amplification protocol. TCRdb passed the reads through MiXCR, listing each CDR3 protein once. The data show around 180,000 distinct CDR3 sequences, about 70% seen once. The sample comprised naive CD4+ and CD8+ T cells sorted from blood, pooled from several donors. These receptors originate from a pool of human donors in good health; the sample pools cells from several healthy donors.

This clonotype has only a few counts. The V call is TRBV27, the J call TRBJ1-5, with D maybe TRBD1 (5 bases). V lost 6 bases to trimming and J lost 6 bases, with 15 bases between them. Germline values: CDR1 MNHEY, CDR2 SMNVEV (reference sequence). The CDR3 spans 14 residues. CDR3 sequence (DNA): TGTGCCAGCAGACGGGACGGACCCCGTCAGCCCCAGCATTTT. Translated: CASRRDGPRQPQHF.

The CDR3 bases are TGCGCCAGCAGCCAAGCGCAGTTAAACAATGAGCAGTTCTTC. Its protein product is CASSQAQLNNEQFF. The chain carries TRBV4-3 and TRBJ2-1; D ambiguous. The germline V and J ends were trimmed by 1 base and 5 bases, with 9 bases remaining between them. This CDR3 spans 14 amino acids. The germline V gene has CDR1 LGHNA and CDR2 YSLEER.

This chain connects TRBV5-1 to TRBJ1-1, with D possibly matching TRBD1 (6 bases). Germline V gene lookup returns CDR1 SGHRS and CDR2 YFSETQ. The V end was cut by 5 bases, the J end by 2 bases, with 16 bases between. This CDR3 comprises 15 residues. The CDR3 coding sequence is TGCGCCAGCAGACGGGAACAGGGACCAAACACTGAAGCTTTCTTT. It translates to CASRREQGPNTEAFF.

The chain links TRBV7-6 to TRBJ2-2, with 12 bases fitting TRBD2. V was pared by 11 bases and J by 5 bases, with 9 bases of the junction left unmatched. CDR1 is SGHVS, CDR2 FNYEAQ, per germline. This CDR3 is built from 15 residues. The CDR3 protein is CASAFTSGGTGELFF. CDR3 DNA sequence: TGTGCCTCCGCCTTCACTAGCGGGGGGACCGGGGAGCTGTTTTTT. The complete variable domain, with remaining parts taken from reference TRBV7-6 and TRBJ2-2, reads GAGVSQSPRYKVTKRGQDVALRCDPISGHVSLYWYRQALGQGPEFLTYFNYEAQQDKSGLPNDRFSAERPEGSISTLTIQRTEQRDSAMYRCASAFTSGGTGELFFGEGSRLTVL.

The genes are TRBV6-2 or TRBV6-3 and TRBJ2-7; D call uncertain. CDR1 MNHEY and CDR2 SVGEGT come from the germline V gene. This CDR3 region has 13 residues. Between the trimmed V and J ends, which lost 2 bases and 5 bases, there was a span of 10 bases. The CDR3 coding sequence is TGTGCCAGCAGTTACCCGACGGTCGACGAGCAGTACTTC. Its protein is CASSYPTVDEQYF.

Only a few counts were recorded for this clonotype. In DNA form, the CDR3 reads TGTGCCAGCAGTGGGGGATCCGAGCAGTACTTC. Translating it yields CASSGGSEQYF. V gene TRBV27 combines with J gene TRBJ2-7; D may match TRBD1 or TRBD2 (5 bases each). With 5 bases removed from V and 6 bases from J, the gap between germline ends came to 8 bases. Per the germline V gene, CDR1 is MNHEY and CDR2 is SMNVEV (reference sequence). The CDR3 runs to 11 residues.

In DNA, the CDR3 is TGCAGCATTTCCGGGACAGGGAACTCACCCCTCCACTTT. Its protein product is CSISGTGNSPLHF. The chain combines TRBV29-1 with TRBJ1-6; TRBD1 matches at 9 bases. Germline values: CDR1 SQVTM, CDR2 ANQGSEA. V lost 8 bases to trimming and J lost 10 bases; unmatched junction nucleotides: 9. CDR3 size: 13 residues.

The chain has TRBV29-1 and TRBJ2-2, with D perhaps assigned TRBD1 or TRBD2 (6 bases each). The CDR3 length is 14 residues. V was trimmed by 5 bases and J by 0 bases, leaving 10 bases between them. Germline V gene lookup returns CDR1 SQVTM and CDR2 ANQGSEA. CDR3 DNA: TGCAGCGTTCTCGGGGGCCCGAACACCGGGGAGCTGTTTTTT. Translation: CSVLGGPNTGELFF.

This clonotype was detected only a few times. The V call is TRBV14, the J call TRBJ1-1; D not resolved. The V gene lost 1 base and the J gene lost 5 bases, with 8 bases spanning the gap. Germline CDR1 SGHDN, CDR2 FVKESK. This CDR3 has 13 amino acids. CDR3 coding DNA: TGTGCCAGCAGCCAAGGTGGGAGGACTGAAGCTTTCTTT. This encodes CASSQGGRTEAFF.

A few counts support this clonotype. CDR3: CATSRDRGAGGGYTF. DNA of the CDR3: TGTGCCACCAGCAGAGATAGAGGGGCCGGGGGTGGCTACACCTTC. V and J are TRBV15 and TRBJ1-2; D is possibly TRBD1 (5 bases). CDR1 LNHNV and CDR2 YYDKDF come from the germline V gene (reference sequence). Trimming cost V 0 bases and J 7 bases, with 15 bases left between them. The CDR3 is 15 amino acids.

This chain uses TRBV2 with TRBJ1-6; 10 nucleotides line up with TRBD1. The CDR3 sequence is 15 residues long. With V trimmed by 4 bases and J by 5 bases, 2 bases remained unmatched. CDR1 is SNHLY and CDR2 is FYNNEI in the germline V gene. Here the CDR3 DNA reads TGTGCCAGCAGTGGGACAGGGGGAAATAATTCACCCCTCCACTTT. Protein: CASSGTGGNNSPLHF.

The genes are TRBV29-1 and TRBJ2-7, with 10 bases matching TRBD2. After removal of 0 bases from V and 3 bases from J, the junction contained 11 bases not matched to a gene. The CDR3 runs to 17 residues. Germline lookup yields CDR1 SQVTM and CDR2 ANQGSEA. The CDR3 spells CSVEDRGASGRIYEQYF. The CDR3 coding sequence is TGCAGCGTTGAAGATAGAGGCGCTAGCGGGAGAATCTACGAGCAGTACTTC.

The chain couples TRBV11-2 to TRBJ2-3; D might be TRBD2 (6 bases). Germline loops: CDR1 SGHAT, CDR2 FQNNGV. Between the trimmed V and J ends, which lost 2 bases and 2 bases, there was a span of 14 bases. This CDR3 region has 16 residues. The CDR3 region has the DNA TGTGCCAGCAGCTTAACGGGACTCACCTTCACAGATACGCAGTATTTT. It yields the protein CASSLTGLTFTDTQYF. Together with reference TRBV11-2 and TRBJ2-3, the CDR3 gives the full variable domain: EAGVAQSPRYKIIEKRQSVAFWCNPISGHATLYWYQQILGQGPKLLIQFQNNGVVDDSQLPKDRFSAERLKGVDSTLKIQPAKLEDSAVYLCASSLTGLTFTDTQYFGPGTRLTVL.

This sequence joins TRBV5-6 and TRBJ1-5; 7 bases match TRBD1. The CDR3 spans 16 residues. Losses at the gene ends were 3 bases for V and 0 bases for J; bases not matched to a gene: 6. The germline CDR1 and CDR2 sequences are SGHDT and YYEEEE. In nucleotides, the CDR3 is TGTGCCAGCAGCTCCAGGGACAGACATAGCAATCAGCCCCAGCATTTT. This encodes CASSSRDRHSNQPQHF.

Only one count was recorded for this clonotype. The chain recombines TRBV29-1 with TRBJ1-1, with 8 bases lining up with TRBD1. CDR1 and CDR2 (germline): SQVTM, ANQGSEA. This CDR3 has 15 residues. J was trimmed by 2 bases and V by 8 bases; bases with no gene match: 13. Here the CDR3 reads CSSLGQDGLNTEAFF. The DNA of the CDR3 is TGCAGCTCACTGGGACAGGACGGACTTAACACTGAAGCTTTCTTT.

The chain has TRBV6-6 and TRBJ2-1; 14 nucleotides match TRBD2. V trimming: 5 bases; J trimming: 0 bases; junction bases outside the gene matches: 9. The CDR3 contains 19 residues. Germline CDR1 is MNHNY and CDR2 is SVGAGI (reference sequence). The CDR3 DNA sequence: TGTGCCAGCAGTGGGACTAGCGGGAGTCCCGCCAGCTCCTACAATGAGCAGTTCTTC. This sequence encodes CASSGTSGSPASSYNEQFF.

This chain uses TRBV11-2 with TRBJ2-6; 11 bases are a match to TRBD1. With 6 bases clipped from V and 5 bases from J, the junction kept 12 bases outside the gene matches. In germline, CDR1 is SGHAT, CDR2 FQNNGV. The CDR3 is 18 residues long. CDR3: CASRTGTGGRPRANVLTF. In DNA, the CDR3 is TGTGCCAGCAGAACCGGGACAGGGGGTCGTCCGCGGGCCAACGTCCTGACTTTC.

The CDR3 spells CASSFTANEKLFF. The CDR3 region has the DNA TGTGCCAGCAGCTTCACGGCAAATGAAAAACTGTTTTTT. This chain links TRBV7-9 with TRBJ1-4; D uncertain. The ends were cut back, 3 bases at V and 5 bases at J, with 7 bases in the middle. CDR3 length equals 13 residues. Per the germline V gene, CDR1 is SEHNR and CDR2 is FQNEAQ (reference sequence).